One and the same sample provided the 9 T cell receptor beta chains below, sequenced in a study of shared clonotypes between healthy human individuals. Clones were sequenced by immunoSEQ multiplex PCR, and TCRdb holds only the in-frame ones, with some missing. This table holds about 1.1 million clones, roughly 74% found once. The sequenced sample consisted of memory CD4+ T cells from PBMCs. Subset noted: CD45RA-negative fraction. These receptors all stem from a man between 18 and 35 years old in good health. Some clones in this sample may be carry-over from other donors' samples.

The chain employs TRBV5-1 and TRBJ1-2; 10 bases fit TRBD1. V dropped 4 bases and J dropped 4; count of bases not matched to a gene: 7. The CDR3 consists of 15 residues. CDR1 is SGHRS, CDR2 YFSETQ, per germline. The DNA of the CDR3 is TGCGCCAGCAGCATTGGACAGGGGGATGGCTATGGCTACACCTTC. Translating gives CASSIGQGDGYGYTF.

J is TRBJ1-5 and V is TRBV9; 7 bases are shared with TRBD1. CDR1 and CDR2 from the germline V gene are SGDLS and YYNGEE. The CDR3 loop spans 16 amino acids. Trimming took 0 bases from V and 4 from J; bases not matched to a gene: 7. The CDR3 loop reads CASSVEGRGGNQPQHF. The DNA for the CDR3 is TGTGCCAGCAGCGTAGAGGGCAGGGGGGGGAATCAGCCCCAGCATTTT.

This clone was detected a few times. The chain joins TRBV28 to TRBJ1-1; the D gene is possibly TRBD1 (5 bases). The CDR3 runs 16 residues. The ends were cut back, 6 bases at V and 1 base at J, with 18 bases in the middle. In germline, CDR1 is MDHEN, CDR2 SYDVKM. For the CDR3, the DNA is TGTGCCAGCAGCTTAGGTGGGGCTAGAGGGAACACTGAAGCTTTCTTT. Protein: CASSLGGARGNTEAFF. The variable domain in full, completed from reference TRBV28 and TRBJ1-1, reads DVKVTQSSRYLVKRTGEKVFLECVQDMDHENMFWYRQDPGLGLRLIYFSYDVKMKEKGDIPEGYSVSREKKERFSLILESASTNQTSMYLCASSLGGARGNTEAFFGQGTRLTVV.

The chain uses TRBV28 and TRBJ1-1; TRBD1 might be the D (5 bases). Germline CDR1 reads MDHEN; CDR2 reads SYDVKM. Trimming stripped 3 bases from V and 5 bases from J, with 16 bases between. The CDR3 runs to 15 residues. The CDR3 loop reads CASSFPGLMGTEAFF. The CDR3 DNA is TGTGCCAGCAGTTTCCCAGGGTTGATGGGGACTGAAGCTTTCTTT.

V usage is TRBV7-9 and J usage is TRBJ2-7, with 8 bases identical to TRBD2. CDR3 length: 12 amino acids. Germline CDR1 reads SEHNR; CDR2 reads FQNEAQ (reference sequence). The junction had 1 base not matched to a gene; V was cut back by 6 bases and J by 3 bases. The CDR3 DNA reads TGTGCCAGCAGGGCGGGGGGCTACGAGCAGTACTTC. Its protein product is CASRAGGYEQYF.

The V call is TRBV28, the J call TRBJ2-2; possible D gene TRBD2, 5 bases. In germline, CDR1 is MDHEN, CDR2 SYDVKM. Trimming stripped 7 bases from V and 7 bases from J, with 16 bases between. The CDR3 has 14 residues. This CDR3 is CASTSTERLGELFF. The DNA of the CDR3 is TGTGCCAGCACCAGCACCGAGCGGCTCGGGGAGCTGTTTTTT. The variable domain in full, completed from reference TRBV28 and TRBJ2-2, reads DVKVTQSSRYLVKRTGEKVFLECVQDMDHENMFWYRQDPGLGLRLIYFSYDVKMKEKGDIPEGYSVSREKKERFSLILESASTNQTSMYLCASTSTERLGELFFGEGSRLTVL.

This clone came up many times. The CDR3 loop reads CASSSAKGTGELFF. In DNA form, the CDR3 reads TGTGCCAGCAGTTCCGCTAAGGGCACCGGGGAGCTGTTTTTT. The chain uses TRBV5-4 and TRBJ2-2; D gene ambiguous. CDR1 is SGHNT and CDR2 is YYREEE in the germline V gene (reference sequence). The CDR3 totals 14 residues. The V end was cut by 5 bases, the J end by 4 bases, with 12 bases between. Together with reference TRBV5-4 and TRBJ2-2, the CDR3 gives the full variable domain: ETGVTQSPTHLIKTRGQQVTLRCSSQSGHNTVSWYQQALGQGPQFIFQYYREEENGRGNFPPRFSGLQFPNYSSELNVNALELDDSALYLCASSSAKGTGELFFGEGSRLTVL.

In its sample, this clone was seen a few times. The rearrangement uses TRBV9 and TRBJ1-4; D unclear. The CDR3 covers 14 residues. The germline V and J ends were trimmed by 4 bases and 7 bases, with 14 bases remaining between them. From germline, CDR1 is SGDLS and CDR2 YYNGEE. CDR3: CASSRQRTGEKLFF. The CDR3 region has the DNA TGTGCCAGCAGCCGGCAGCGGACTGGTGAAAAACTGTTTTTT.

V gene TRBV5-1 combines with J gene TRBJ1-1; D perhaps matches TRBD1 (5 bases). The CDR3 length is 16 residues. CDR1 is SGHRS and CDR2 is YFSETQ in the germline V gene. Trimming stripped 4 bases from V and 2 bases from J, with 18 bases between. In DNA form, the CDR3 reads TGCGCCAGCAGCCCTGGGAGCGGGGGTTTCAACACTGAAGCTTTCTTT. It specifies CASSPGSGGFNTEAFF. The full variable domain, its missing parts supplied by reference TRBV5-1 and TRBJ1-1, is KAGVTQTPRYLIKTRGQQVTLSCSPISGHRSVSWYQQTPGQGLQFLFEYFSETQRNKGNFPGRFSGRQFSNSRSEMNVSTLELGDSALYLCASSPGSGGFNTEAFFGQGTRLTVV.